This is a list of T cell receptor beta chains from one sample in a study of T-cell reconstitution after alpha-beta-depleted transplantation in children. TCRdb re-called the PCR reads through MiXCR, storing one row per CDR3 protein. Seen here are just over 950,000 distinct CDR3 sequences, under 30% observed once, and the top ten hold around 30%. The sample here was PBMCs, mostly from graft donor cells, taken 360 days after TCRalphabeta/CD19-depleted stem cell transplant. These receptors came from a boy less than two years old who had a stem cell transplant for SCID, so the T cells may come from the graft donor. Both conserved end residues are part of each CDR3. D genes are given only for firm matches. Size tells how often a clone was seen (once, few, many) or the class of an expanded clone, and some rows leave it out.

CDR3 DNA: TGTGCCAGCGCCTCACAGGGGCGTTACGAGCAGTACTTC
CDR3 protein: CASASQGRYEQYF
V gene: TRBV18
clone size: -
J gene: TRBJ2-7
D gene: TRBD1

CDR3 DNA: TGCAGCGTTCCTTTGACGCCGAAGGGGTCATGGGTGAACACTGAAGCTTTCTTT
CDR3 protein: CSVPLTPKGSWVNTEAFF
V gene: TRBV29-1
clone size: -
J gene: TRBJ1-1
D gene: -

CDR3 DNA: TGTGCCAGCAGTTTCTCTAGCGGGGGCTACGAGCAGTACTTC
CDR3 protein: CASSFSSGGYEQYF
V gene: TRBV12-3/TRBV12-4
clone size: -
J gene: TRBJ2-7
D gene: TRBD2

CDR3 DNA: TGTGCCAGCAGCTCGGGACAGGGTGTAGTGGGGGGCTACACCTTC
CDR3 protein: CASSSGQGVVGGYTF
V gene: TRBV7-2
clone size: -
J gene: TRBJ1-2
D gene: TRBD1

CDR3 DNA: TGTGCCAGCAGCTTAGCCCGTAGGGGGCGGGCAGAGACCCAGTACTTC
CDR3 protein: CASSLARRGRAETQYF
V gene: TRBV7-2
clone size: -
J gene: TRBJ2-5
D gene: TRBD1

CDR3 DNA: TGTGCCAGCAGTCTGCTCCCCAACGAGCAGTACTTC
CDR3 protein: CASSLLPNEQYF
V gene: TRBV6-1
clone size: many
J gene: TRBJ2-7
D gene: -

CDR3 DNA: TGTGCCAGCAGCGTGGAATATAACAATGAGCAGTTCTTC
CDR3 protein: CASSVEYNNEQFF
V gene: TRBV9
clone size: few
J gene: TRBJ2-1
D gene: -

CDR3 DNA: TGCGCCAGCAGCTTCTCCGCCAGGAACAATGAGCAGTTCTTC
CDR3 protein: CASSFSARNNEQFF
V gene: TRBV5-1
clone size: -
J gene: TRBJ2-1
D gene: -

CDR3 DNA: TGTGCCACCAGCAGAGATCTGACAGGGTCTTACAATGAGCAGTTCTTC
CDR3 protein: CATSRDLTGSYNEQFF
V gene: TRBV15
clone size: few
J gene: TRBJ2-1
D gene: TRBD1

CDR3 DNA: TGCAGTGCTAGACAGGGACCTATAAATTCACCCCTCCACTTT
CDR3 protein: CSARQGPINSPLHF
V gene: TRBV20-1
clone size: -
J gene: TRBJ1-6
D gene: -

CDR3 DNA: TGCGCCAGCAGGGAGAGCCTAGCTTCTGGAGGGGAGACCCAGTACTTC
CDR3 protein: CASRESLASGGETQYF
V gene: TRBV5-1
clone size: few
J gene: TRBJ2-5
D gene: -

CDR3 DNA: TGTGCCAGCAGTTTGGGGGTTTGGAGCAATCAGCCCCAGCATTTT
CDR3 protein: CASSLGVWSNQPQHF
V gene: TRBV28
clone size: -
J gene: TRBJ1-5
D gene: -

CDR3 DNA: TGTGCCAGCAGCCGCGGGGCTGTACGGGCAGATACGCAGTATTTT
CDR3 protein: CASSRGAVRADTQYF
V gene: TRBV12-3/TRBV12-4
clone size: -
J gene: TRBJ2-3
D gene: -

CDR3 DNA: TGTGCCAGCAGGACAGGGGGATACACCGGGGAGCTGTTTTTT
CDR3 protein: CASRTGGYTGELFF
V gene: TRBV27
clone size: -
J gene: TRBJ2-2
D gene: TRBD1

CDR3 DNA: TGTGCCACCAGCGTGGGGGACAGGGAATACAATGAGCAGTTCTTC
CDR3 protein: CATSVGDREYNEQFF
V gene: TRBV24-1
clone size: -
J gene: TRBJ2-1
D gene: TRBD1

CDR3 DNA: TGCGCCAGCAGCTCCGGACTAGCGGGGGGGGCGGCGGAGCAGTTCTTC
CDR3 protein: CASSSGLAGGAAEQFF
V gene: TRBV5-1
clone size: -
J gene: TRBJ2-1
D gene: TRBD2

CDR3 DNA: TGTGCCAGCAGCCCGAGGCAGGGGGTAGTGGCAGATACGCAGTATTTT
CDR3 protein: CASSPRQGVVADTQYF
V gene: TRBV27
clone size: few
J gene: TRBJ2-3
D gene: TRBD1

CDR3 DNA: TGCAGTGCCGCGGGCGACCCGTTTAATGAGCAGTTCTTC
CDR3 protein: CSAAGDPFNEQFF
V gene: TRBV20-1
clone size: -
J gene: TRBJ2-1
D gene: -

CDR3 DNA: TGTGCCAGCAAGTTTGGAGGTAACACTGAAGCTTTCTTT
CDR3 protein: CASKFGGNTEAFF
V gene: TRBV12-3/TRBV12-4
clone size: many
J gene: TRBJ1-1
D gene: -

CDR3 DNA: TGTGCCAGCAGTGTCGGACACACTGAAGCTTTCTTT
CDR3 protein: CASSVGHTEAFF
V gene: TRBV2
clone size: many
J gene: TRBJ1-1
D gene: -

CDR3 DNA: TGTGCCAGCAGGGGAGATCAGGTTTCACCCCTCCACTTT
CDR3 protein: CASRGDQVSPLHF
V gene: TRBV25-1
clone size: -
J gene: TRBJ1-6
D gene: -

CDR3 DNA: TGCAGTGCTATTTCAGGACGATATGGCTACACCTTC
CDR3 protein: CSAISGRYGYTF
V gene: TRBV20-1
clone size: many
J gene: TRBJ1-2
D gene: -

CDR3 DNA: TGCGCCAGCAGCCCATCCCAGGCGGGGGAGTCCTACAATGAGCAGTTCTTC
CDR3 protein: CASSPSQAGESYNEQFF
V gene: TRBV4-3
clone size: -
J gene: TRBJ2-1
D gene: TRBD2

CDR3 DNA: TGCAGTGCTAGAGGACTAGCGGGGGCCACCGGCACCGGGGAGCTGTTTTTT
CDR3 protein: CSARGLAGATGTGELFF
V gene: TRBV20-1
clone size: -
J gene: TRBJ2-2
D gene: TRBD2

CDR3 DNA: TGTGCCAGCAGCTTCGGGACAGGGTATTCACCCCTCCACTTT
CDR3 protein: CASSFGTGYSPLHF
V gene: TRBV7-2
clone size: few
J gene: TRBJ1-6
D gene: TRBD1

CDR3 DNA: TGTGCCAGCAGTTTTTTAGGCGCTAGCTTTAGCGAGCAGTTCTTC
CDR3 protein: CASSFLGASFSEQFF
V gene: TRBV27
clone size: few
J gene: TRBJ2-1
D gene: -

CDR3 DNA: TGTGCCAGCAGCGCGGACAGGAGGGATGGCTACACCTTC
CDR3 protein: CASSADRRDGYTF
V gene: TRBV5-6
clone size: -
J gene: TRBJ1-2
D gene: TRBD1

CDR3 DNA: TGTGCCAGCAGTTTTACCGAAACAACTCACTTGGGCAATCAGCCCCAGCATTTT
CDR3 protein: CASSFTETTHLGNQPQHF
V gene: TRBV28
clone size: few
J gene: TRBJ1-5
D gene: -

CDR3 DNA: TGTGCCAGCAGCCCTCGGGTGGTCTCCTACGAGCAGTACTTC
CDR3 protein: CASSPRVVSYEQYF
V gene: TRBV7-2
clone size: -
J gene: TRBJ2-7
D gene: -

CDR3 DNA: TGCAGTGCTAGTACTATTCCAAGGGAGACCCAGTACTTC
CDR3 protein: CSASTIPRETQYF
V gene: TRBV20-1
clone size: -
J gene: TRBJ2-5
D gene: -

CDR3 DNA: TGCGCCAGCAGCTCTGGGGACAGAAACTATGGCTACACCTTC
CDR3 protein: CASSSGDRNYGYTF
V gene: TRBV5-1
clone size: -
J gene: TRBJ1-2
D gene: TRBD1

CDR3 DNA: TGCAGTGCTAGGCTAGTTAATCAGCCCCAGCATTTT
CDR3 protein: CSARLVNQPQHF
V gene: TRBV20-1
clone size: few
J gene: TRBJ1-5
D gene: -

CDR3 DNA: TGTGCCAGCTGGGACAGGTTGTCTGGAAACACCATATATTTT
CDR3 protein: CASWDRLSGNTIYF
V gene: TRBV12-3/TRBV12-4
clone size: -
J gene: TRBJ1-3
D gene: TRBD1

CDR3 DNA: TGTGCCAGCAGCGTTATGACCGGGTCTGGGGAGGGGGAGACCCAGTACTTC
CDR3 protein: CASSVMTGSGEGETQYF
V gene: TRBV9
clone size: few
J gene: TRBJ2-5
D gene: TRBD2

CDR3 DNA: TGTGCCAGCAGTTACAGGGATCCCGGGGAGCTGTTTTTT
CDR3 protein: CASSYRDPGELFF
V gene: TRBV12-3/TRBV12-4
clone size: many
J gene: TRBJ2-2
D gene: -

CDR3 DNA: TGTGCCAGCAGTGGTCGGACAGGCCTGAGCTCCTACGAGCAGTACTTC
CDR3 protein: CASSGRTGLSSYEQYF
V gene: TRBV25-1
clone size: -
J gene: TRBJ2-7
D gene: TRBD1

CDR3 DNA: TGTGCCAGCAGTCCCCCTACCGGGACAGGGCCGGGAGAGCAGTACTTC
CDR3 protein: CASSPPTGTGPGEQYF
V gene: TRBV6-2/TRBV6-3
clone size: -
J gene: TRBJ2-7
D gene: TRBD1

CDR3 DNA: TGTGCCAGCAGCGCTTCAGGGTCAGGAGCCAAAAACATTCAGTACTTC
CDR3 protein: CASSASGSGAKNIQYF
V gene: TRBV7-9
clone size: -
J gene: TRBJ2-4
D gene: -

CDR3 DNA: TGTGCCAGCAGTTTTCACGGGACCCAAAAGGGTCGGCTCTACGAGCAGTACTTC
CDR3 protein: CASSFHGTQKGRLYEQYF
V gene: TRBV28
clone size: -
J gene: TRBJ2-7
D gene: -

CDR3 DNA: TGTGCCAGCAGCTTAGATCGAGTGCGCGAGCAGTTCTTC
CDR3 protein: CASSLDRVREQFF
V gene: TRBV7-2
clone size: few
J gene: TRBJ2-1
D gene: -

CDR3 DNA: TGCGCCAGCGCCCCCGGACCGTATTCCTACAATGAGCAGTTCTTC
CDR3 protein: CASAPGPYSYNEQFF
V gene: TRBV5-1
clone size: -
J gene: TRBJ2-1
D gene: -

CDR3 DNA: TGCGCCAGCAGTCTACAGGGGGCTGGTCAGCCCCAGCATTTT
CDR3 protein: CASSLQGAGQPQHF
V gene: TRBV12-3/TRBV12-4
clone size: many
J gene: TRBJ1-5
D gene: TRBD1